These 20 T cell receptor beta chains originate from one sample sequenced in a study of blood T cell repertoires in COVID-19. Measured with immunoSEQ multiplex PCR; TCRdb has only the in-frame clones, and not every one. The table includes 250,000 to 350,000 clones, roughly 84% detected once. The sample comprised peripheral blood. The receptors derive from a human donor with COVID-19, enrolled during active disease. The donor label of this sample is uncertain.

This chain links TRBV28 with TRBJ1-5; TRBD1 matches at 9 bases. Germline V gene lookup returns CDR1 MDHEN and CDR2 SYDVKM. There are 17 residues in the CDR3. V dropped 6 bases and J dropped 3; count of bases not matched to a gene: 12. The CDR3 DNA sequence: TGTGCCAGCAGCCCGATACGGACAGGGGCCCTCAATCAGCCCCAGCATTTT. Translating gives CASSPIRTGALNQPQHF. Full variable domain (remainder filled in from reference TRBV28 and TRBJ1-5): DVKVTQSSRYLVKRTGEKVFLECVQDMDHENMFWYRQDPGLGLRLIYFSYDVKMKEKGDIPEGYSVSREKKERFSLILESASTNQTSMYLCASSPIRTGALNQPQHFGDGTRLSIL.

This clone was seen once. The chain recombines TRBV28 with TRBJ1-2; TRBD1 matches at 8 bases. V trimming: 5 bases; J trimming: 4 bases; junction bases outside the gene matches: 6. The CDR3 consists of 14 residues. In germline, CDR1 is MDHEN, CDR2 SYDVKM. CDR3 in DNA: TGTGCCAGCAGTGAACGGACAGGGATCTATGGCTACACCTTC. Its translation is CASSERTGIYGYTF.

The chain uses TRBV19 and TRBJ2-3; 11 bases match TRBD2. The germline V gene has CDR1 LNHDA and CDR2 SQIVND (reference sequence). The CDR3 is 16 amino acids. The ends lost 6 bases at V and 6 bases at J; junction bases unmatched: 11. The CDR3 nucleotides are TGTGCCAGTAGCCACCAAGCTAGCGGGGGGCCCGATACGCAGTATTTT. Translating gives CASSHQASGGPDTQYF.

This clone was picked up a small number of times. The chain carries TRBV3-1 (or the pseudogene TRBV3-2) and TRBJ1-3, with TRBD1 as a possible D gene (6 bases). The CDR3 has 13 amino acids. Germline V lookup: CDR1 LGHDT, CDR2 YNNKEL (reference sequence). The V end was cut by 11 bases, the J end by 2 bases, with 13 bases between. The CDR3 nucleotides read TGTGCCTCCGCAGGGGTAACTGGAAACACCATATATTTT. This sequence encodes CASAGVTGNTIYF.

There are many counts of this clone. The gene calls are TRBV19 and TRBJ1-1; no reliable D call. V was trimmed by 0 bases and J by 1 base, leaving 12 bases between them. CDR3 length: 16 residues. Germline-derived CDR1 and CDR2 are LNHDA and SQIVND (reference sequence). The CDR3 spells CASSIDRETPNTEAFF. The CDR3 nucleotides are TGTGCCAGTAGTATAGATCGAGAGACACCGAACACTGAAGCTTTCTTT.

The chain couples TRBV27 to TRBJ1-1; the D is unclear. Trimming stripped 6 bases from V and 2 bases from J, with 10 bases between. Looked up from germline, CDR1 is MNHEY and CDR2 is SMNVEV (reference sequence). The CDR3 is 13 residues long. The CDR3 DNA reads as TGTGCCAGCAGGCCCCTGGCAAACACTGAAGCTTTCTTT. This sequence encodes CASRPLANTEAFF.

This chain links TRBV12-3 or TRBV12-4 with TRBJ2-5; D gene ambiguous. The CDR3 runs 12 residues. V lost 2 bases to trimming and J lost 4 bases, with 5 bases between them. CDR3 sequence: CASSLIRETQYF. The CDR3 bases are TGTGCCAGCAGTTTAATCCGAGAGACCCAGTACTTC.

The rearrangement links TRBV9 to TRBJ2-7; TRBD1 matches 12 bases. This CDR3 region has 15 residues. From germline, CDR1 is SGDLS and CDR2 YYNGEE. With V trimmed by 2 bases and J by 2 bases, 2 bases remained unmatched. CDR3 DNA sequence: TGTGCCAGCAGCGTCGGGACAGGGGGCCCCTACGAGCAGTACTTC. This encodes CASSVGTGGPYEQYF.

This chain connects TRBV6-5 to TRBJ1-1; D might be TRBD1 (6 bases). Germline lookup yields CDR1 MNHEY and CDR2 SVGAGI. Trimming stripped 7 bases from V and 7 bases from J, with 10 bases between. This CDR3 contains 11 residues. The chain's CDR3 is CASIPDSEAFF. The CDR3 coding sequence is TGTGCCAGCATTCCGGACAGTGAAGCTTTCTTT.

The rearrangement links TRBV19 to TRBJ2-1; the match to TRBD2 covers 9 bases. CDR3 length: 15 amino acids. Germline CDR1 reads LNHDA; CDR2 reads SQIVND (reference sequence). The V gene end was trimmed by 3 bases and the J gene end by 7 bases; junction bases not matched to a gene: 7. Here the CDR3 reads CASSIAGGPWNEQFF. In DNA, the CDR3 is TGTGCCAGTAGTATTGCGGGAGGGCCCTGGAATGAGCAGTTCTTC.

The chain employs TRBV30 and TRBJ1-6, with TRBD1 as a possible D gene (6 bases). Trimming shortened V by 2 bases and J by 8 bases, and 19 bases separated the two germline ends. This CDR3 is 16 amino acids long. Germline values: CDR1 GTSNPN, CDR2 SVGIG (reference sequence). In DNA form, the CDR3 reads TGTGCCTGGAGTTCCCGTCCCTGGGGGCTGGATTCACCCCTCCACTTT. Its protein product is CAWSSRPWGLDSPLHF. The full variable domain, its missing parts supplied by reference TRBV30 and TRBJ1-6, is SQTIHQWPATLVQPVGSPLSLECTVEGTSNPNLYWYRQAAGRGLQLLFYSVGIGQISSEVPQNLSASRPQDRQFILSSKKLLLSDSGFYLCAWSSRPWGLDSPLHFGNGTRLTVT.

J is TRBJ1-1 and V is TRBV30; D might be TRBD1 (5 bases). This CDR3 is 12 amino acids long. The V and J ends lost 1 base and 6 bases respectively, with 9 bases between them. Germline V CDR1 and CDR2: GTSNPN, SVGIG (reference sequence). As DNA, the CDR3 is TGTGCCTGGAGTGGAGTGACAGCTGAAGCTTTCTTT. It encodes CAWSGVTAEAFF.

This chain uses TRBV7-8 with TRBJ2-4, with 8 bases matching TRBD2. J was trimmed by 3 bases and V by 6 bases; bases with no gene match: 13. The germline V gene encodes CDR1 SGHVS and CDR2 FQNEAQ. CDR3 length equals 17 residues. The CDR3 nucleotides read TGTGCCAGCAGTCTAGTGGCGGGAGGTAAAGGCAAAAACATTCAGTACTTC. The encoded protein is CASSLVAGGKGKNIQYF.

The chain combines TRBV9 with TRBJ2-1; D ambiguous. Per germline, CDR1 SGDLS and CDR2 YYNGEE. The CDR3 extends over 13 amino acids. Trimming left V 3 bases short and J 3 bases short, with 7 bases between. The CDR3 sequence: CASSAEIYNEQFF. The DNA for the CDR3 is TGTGCCAGCAGCGCGGAGATCTACAATGAGCAGTTCTTC. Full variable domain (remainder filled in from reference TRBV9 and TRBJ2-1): DSGVTQTPKHLITATGQRVTLRCSPRSGDLSVYWYQQSLDQGLQFLIQYYNGEERAKGNILERFSAQQFPDLHSELNLSSLELGDSALYFCASSAEIYNEQFFGPGTRLTVL.

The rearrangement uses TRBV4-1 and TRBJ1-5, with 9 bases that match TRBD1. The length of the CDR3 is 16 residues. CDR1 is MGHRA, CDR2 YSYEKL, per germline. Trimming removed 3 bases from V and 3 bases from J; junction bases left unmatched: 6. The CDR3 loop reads CASSQTGTGPNQPQHF. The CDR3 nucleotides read TGCGCCAGCAGCCAGACCGGGACAGGGCCCAATCAGCCCCAGCATTTT.

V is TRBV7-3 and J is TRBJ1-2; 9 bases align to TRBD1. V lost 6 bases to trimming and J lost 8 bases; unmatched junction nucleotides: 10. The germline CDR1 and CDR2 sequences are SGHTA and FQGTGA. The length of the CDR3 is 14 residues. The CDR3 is CASSNGQGLGGYTF. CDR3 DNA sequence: TGTGCCAGCAGTAACGGACAGGGGTTGGGAGGCTACACCTTC.

CDR3 in amino acids: CASSLDLTTFNEQFF. The CDR3 nucleotides are TGTGCCAGCAGCTTAGATCTAACTACGTTCAATGAGCAGTTCTTC. The gene calls are TRBV11-3 and TRBJ2-1; D remains ambiguous. The CDR3 runs 15 residues. V lost 0 bases and J lost 6, with 12 bases in between. The V gene's germline CDR1 is SGHNT and CDR2 YENEEA.

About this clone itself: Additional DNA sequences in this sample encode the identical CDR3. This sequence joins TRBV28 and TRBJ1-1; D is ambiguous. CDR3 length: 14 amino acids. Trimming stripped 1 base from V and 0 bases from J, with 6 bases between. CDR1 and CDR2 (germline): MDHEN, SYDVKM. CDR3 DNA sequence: TGTGCCAGCAGTTTATCTGTTATGAACACTGAAGCTTTCTTT. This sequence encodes CASSLSVMNTEAFF.

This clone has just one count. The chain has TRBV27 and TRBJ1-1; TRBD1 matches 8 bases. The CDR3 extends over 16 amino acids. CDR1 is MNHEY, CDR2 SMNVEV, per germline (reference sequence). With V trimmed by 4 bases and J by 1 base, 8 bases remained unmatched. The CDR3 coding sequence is TGTGCCAGCAGTTCCTACTCCGGACAGGGGAACACTGAAGCTTTCTTT. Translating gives CASSSYSGQGNTEAFF.

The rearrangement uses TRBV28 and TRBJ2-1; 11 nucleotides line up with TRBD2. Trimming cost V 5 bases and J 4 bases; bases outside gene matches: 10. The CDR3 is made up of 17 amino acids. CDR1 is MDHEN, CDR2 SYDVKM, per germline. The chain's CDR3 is CASSTETSGIAYNEQFF. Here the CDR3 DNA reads TGTGCCAGCAGTACCGAGACTAGCGGGATTGCGTACAATGAGCAGTTCTTC.